The 12 T cell receptor beta chains reported below all come from one sample, sequenced in a study of early T cells in non-severe SARS-CoV-2 infection. TCRdb called the 5' RACE reads again in MiXCR, with one record for every CDR3 protein. The sample lists some 36,000 distinct CDR3 sequences, around 7% occurring once. The source was whole blood, collected at baseline. The receptors come from an adult who was a healthcare worker with PCR-confirmed SARS-CoV-2 infection or an uninfected control (not recorded which).

This chain links TRBV27 with TRBJ2-7; the D is unclear. The CDR3 totals 13 residues. In germline, CDR1 is MNHEY, CDR2 SMNVEV (reference sequence). V dropped 2 bases and J dropped 6 bases, with 11 bases sitting between them. CDR3 region: CASSLGQLSEQYF. Written as DNA, the CDR3 is TGTGCCAGCAGTTTAGGTCAGTTGAGCGAGCAGTACTTC.

The chain joins TRBV20-1 to TRBJ2-1; unclear D gene. Between the trimmed V and J ends, which lost 3 bases and 2 bases, there was a span of 14 bases. The CDR3 length is 15 residues. The germline V gene encodes CDR1 DFQATT and CDR2 SNEGSKA (reference sequence). Here the CDR3 DNA reads TGCAGTGCTAGGCCTAGTTCCGCAGCCTACAATGAGCAGTTCTTC. This translates into CSARPSSAAYNEQFF.

The J gene is TRBJ2-1, the V gene TRBV6-5; D could derive from TRBD1 or TRBD2 (6 bases each). V gave up 5 bases and J gave up 3 bases, with 26 bases separating them. The CDR3 spans 19 residues. Looked up from germline, CDR1 is MNHEY and CDR2 is SVGAGI. This CDR3 reads CASSSASMGGHRIYNEQFF. DNA of the CDR3: TGTGCCAGCAGTAGCGCCTCCATGGGGGGACATAGAATCTACAATGAGCAGTTCTTC.

This clonotype was counted a few times. The chain is built from TRBV7-2 and TRBJ1-4; D gene ambiguous. Germline lookup yields CDR1 SGHTA and CDR2 FQGNSA. The CDR3 covers 16 residues. Trimming removed 6 bases from V and 5 bases from J, with 19 bases in between. The CDR3 sequence is CASSRSSGTLNEKLFF. CDR3 nucleotide sequence: TGTGCCAGCAGTCGTAGTTCGGGCACCCTAAATGAAAAACTGTTTTTT.

This clonotype was seen only a few times. This chain uses TRBV7-3 with TRBJ2-5; TRBD2 aligns across 8 bases. Germline V gene sequence: CDR1 SGHTA, CDR2 FQGTGA. V shed 0 bases and J 4 bases; nucleotides not matched to a gene: 7. The CDR3 has 16 amino acids. CDR3 residues: CASSLTGGLAGETQYF. CDR3 sequence (DNA): TGTGCCAGCAGCTTAACGGGTGGGCTAGCGGGAGAGACCCAGTACTTC.

The rearrangement links TRBV6-6 to TRBJ2-4; D is possibly TRBD1 (5 bases). Germline V CDR1 and CDR2: MNHNY, SVGAGI (reference sequence). Deletions cut 7 bases from V and 5 bases from J, with 15 bases between. The CDR3 has 14 residues. CDR3 nucleotides: TGTGCCAGCACACAAACCCTACAGGAAAACATTCAGTACTTC. Protein product: CASTQTLQENIQYF.

This clonotype occurred a few times. The chain employs TRBV11-2 and TRBJ2-7; weak D call: TRBD1 (6 bases). The germline gives CDR1 SGHAT, CDR2 FQNNGV. The CDR3 loop spans 15 amino acids. Trimming stripped 0 bases from V and 6 bases from J, with 15 bases between. CDR3 in DNA: TGTGCCAGCAGCTTAGAAGGTCTCAGGGGCAGCGAGCAGTACTTC. Protein sequence: CASSLEGLRGSEQYF.

Ten or more counts support this clonotype. This chain uses TRBV6-1 with TRBJ2-5; maybe TRBD1 (5 bases). CDR3 length: 13 amino acids. Trimming pared 7 bases from V and 5 bases from J, leaving 14 bases between. Germline V CDR1 and CDR2: MNHNS, SASEGT. The CDR3 protein is CASTQGLGETQYF. CDR3 nucleotides: TGTGCCAGCACCCAGGGTTTGGGGGAGACCCAGTACTTC.

This clonotype was observed many times. The V gene is TRBV20-1, the J gene TRBJ2-5; perhaps TRBD2 as D (6 bases). V lost 2 bases to trimming and J lost 1 base, with 11 bases between them. The CDR3 loop spans 14 amino acids. In germline, CDR1 is DFQATT, CDR2 SNEGSKA (reference sequence). The CDR3 here is CSARLASGQETQYF. In DNA, the CDR3 is TGCAGTGCTAGACTAGCGTCGGGCCAAGAGACCCAGTACTTC.

This clonotype was recorded at least ten times. The chain is built from TRBV20-1 and TRBJ2-1, with 7 bases that match TRBD2. CDR3 size: 15 residues. Germline lookup yields CDR1 DFQATT and CDR2 SNEGSKA (reference sequence). Trimming at V came to 8 bases and at J to 1 base, leaving 11 bases not matched to a gene. This chain's CDR3 is CSPLAAATSYNEQFF. CDR3 nucleotide sequence: TGCAGTCCTCTAGCGGCCGCTACGTCCTACAATGAGCAGTTCTTC.

The table lists this clonotype with many counts. This rearrangement joins TRBV9 to TRBJ1-2; D is unresolved. Trimming left V 0 bases short and J 9 bases short, with 15 bases between. Germline V gene lookup returns CDR1 SGDLS and CDR2 YYNGEE. CDR3 length equals 14 residues. The CDR3 loop reads CASSVEVAGPRYTF. In nucleotides, the CDR3 is TGTGCCAGCAGCGTAGAAGTCGCAGGTCCCCGCTACACCTTC.

This clonotype was picked up a small number of times. The V call is TRBV5-6, the J call TRBJ1-6; 9 nucleotides match TRBD1. Germline V gene lookup returns CDR1 SGHDT and CDR2 YYEEEE. J gave up 11 bases and V 4 bases, and 1 base lay outside the gene matches. CDR3 length equals 12 residues. DNA for the CDR3: TGTGCCAGCAGCGGACAGGGGACACCCCTCCACTTT. This translates into CASSGQGTPLHF.